The 8 T cell receptor beta chains reported below all come from one sample, sequenced in a study of blood T cell repertoires in COVID-19. Sequenced by immunoSEQ multiplex PCR; TCRdb stores in-frame clones only, minus some. The profile covers more than 250,000 clones, with roughly 86% appearing a single time and roughly 5% taken by the ten largest. Sample: PBMCs or T cells enriched from blood (not recorded which). The source of these receptors is a woman aged 30 to 39 who had recovered from COVID-19.

This chain links TRBV7-9 with TRBJ2-7, with TRBD1 as a possible D gene (6 bases). V was trimmed by 5 bases and J by 3 bases, leaving 14 bases between them. The CDR3 loop spans 14 amino acids. In germline, CDR1 is SEHNR, CDR2 FQNEAQ (reference sequence). CDR3 sequence (DNA): TGTGCCAGCAGCCCACTGGGGGCCAGCTACGAGCAGTACTTC. Translating it yields CASSPLGASYEQYF.

The J gene is TRBJ2-5, the V gene TRBV4-1; 12 bases map to TRBD1. In germline, CDR1 is MGHRA, CDR2 YSYEKL. V lost 4 bases and J lost 5; bases outside the gene matches: 2. The CDR3 consists of 14 residues. CDR3 loop: CASSLGQGAETQYF. DNA of the CDR3: TGCGCCAGCAGCCTGGGACAGGGGGCCGAGACCCAGTACTTC.

The V call is TRBV11-1, the J call TRBJ1-1; possible D gene TRBD1, 5 bases. The CDR3 loop spans 14 amino acids. Looked up from germline, CDR1 is SGHAT and CDR2 is FQDESV (reference sequence). The ends were cut back, 9 bases at V and 1 base at J, with 15 bases in the middle. The CDR3 reads CARNSFGGNTEAFF. CDR3 sequence (DNA): TGTGCCAGAAATTCCTTCGGGGGGAACACTGAAGCTTTCTTT.

This clone was seen more than once but under ten times. V and J are TRBV6-5 and TRBJ1-1; D call uncertain. The CDR3 consists of 15 residues. V dropped 2 bases and J dropped 5 bases, with 15 bases sitting between them. Germline CDR1 MNHEY, CDR2 SVGAGI. CDR3 loop: CASSYSIAVGTEAFF. DNA for the CDR3: TGTGCCAGCAGTTACAGTATAGCTGTTGGGACTGAAGCTTTCTTT.

The V and J genes are TRBV11-2 and TRBJ1-4, with D tentatively TRBD1 (5 bases). Germline V gene data show CDR1 as SGHAT and CDR2 as FQNNGV. CDR3 length: 11 amino acids. The V end was cut by 2 bases, the J end by 14 bases, with 9 bases between. In DNA form, the CDR3 reads TGTGCCAGCAGCTTACGACAGACCCTGTTTTTT. This gives the protein CASSLRQTLFF.

The chain carries TRBV15 and TRBJ2-1; a weak D match, TRBD2 (5 bases). Germline CDR1 reads LNHNV; CDR2 reads YYDKDF (reference sequence). Trimming cost V 0 bases and J 3 bases, with 12 bases left between them. This CDR3 spans 16 amino acids. The CDR3: CATSREGDGGYNEQFF. The CDR3 nucleotides are TGTGCCACCAGCAGAGAGGGCGATGGAGGCTACAATGAGCAGTTCTTC.

CDR3 amino acids: CASSLQWRPNYGYTF. The DNA of the CDR3 is TGTGCCAGCAGTCTACAGTGGCGCCCTAACTATGGCTACACCTTC. This chain uses TRBV28 with TRBJ1-2; D is unresolved. The ends were cut back, 5 bases at V and 0 bases at J, with 13 bases in the middle. The CDR3 runs 15 residues. Germline CDR1 and CDR2: MDHEN and SYDVKM.

The V and J genes are TRBV27 and TRBJ2-7; TRBD1 matches 10 bases. V shed 4 bases and J 4 bases; nucleotides not matched to a gene: 4. CDR3 length equals 14 residues. Germline V CDR1 and CDR2: MNHEY, SMNVEV (reference sequence). CDR3 amino acids: CASSSRQGAYEQYF. The DNA for the CDR3 is TGTGCCAGCAGTTCCCGACAGGGGGCGTACGAGCAGTACTTC.